A selection of T cell receptor beta chains follows, all from one sample in a study of memory CD4+ T cells and cytomegalovirus serostatus. Produced via immunoSEQ multiplex PCR; TCRdb's table is partial and in-frame only. Of about 60,000 clones detected, over 70% appear once; the ten largest clones hold less than 0.6%. The sequenced sample consisted of memory CD4+ T cells from blood. The receptors derive from an adult in good health and CMV-seronegative. Some clones in this sample may be carry-over from other donors' samples. CDR3s include the opening cysteine and the closing phenylalanine or tryptophan. The D gene is left open where the match is weak. Expanded clones are given a class, and other clones once, few, many or no size at all.

>TRBJ2-3|NA|TRBV5-6|NA
CASSRDIPTQYF
TGTGCCAGCAGCCGGGACATACCGACGCAGTATTTT
>TRBJ1-1|NA|TRBV5-6|TRBD1
CASSNFDRGKAFF
TGTGCCAGCAGCAACTTCGACAGGGGTAAGGCTTTCTTT
>TRBJ1-4|few|TRBV5-1|TRBD1
CASSWQGATNEKLFF
TGCGCCAGCAGCTGGCAGGGGGCAACTAATGAAAAACTGTTTTTT
>TRBJ2-5|NA|TRBV29-1|NA
CSVPGTLQETQYF
TGCAGCGTTCCCGGGACACTTCAAGAGACCCAGTACTTC
>TRBJ1-1|few|TRBV12-5|TRBD1
CASGLGQGGTEAFF
TGTGCTAGTGGTTTGGGACAGGGGGGCACTGAAGCTTTCTTT
>TRBJ2-1|NA|TRBV11-3|TRBD2
CASSSVKLAIRFRHEQFF
TGTGCCAGCAGCTCAGTCAAACTAGCGATTCGGTTTAGGCATGAGCAGTTCTTC
>TRBJ1-4|NA|TRBV6-5|NA
CASARAVREKLFF
TGTGCCAGCGCAAGGGCAGTGAGAGAAAAACTGTTTTTT
>TRBJ2-2|NA|TRBV30|TRBD2
CAWSVVLAGTGELFF
TGTGCCTGGAGTGTAGTTTTAGCGGGGACCGGGGAGCTGTTTTTT
>TRBJ2-1|NA|TRBV5-1|NA
CASSPGSGAYNEQFF
TGCGCCAGCAGCCCTGGGTCCGGGGCCTACAATGAGCAGTTCTTC
>TRBJ2-1|NA|TRBV5-1|TRBD2
CASSSGELAGSYNEQFF
TGCGCCAGCAGCTCAGGGGAGCTAGCGGGATCCTACAATGAGCAGTTCTTC
>TRBJ2-3|NA|TRBV5-4|NA
CASSLGGAVTDTQYF
TGTGCCAGCAGCTTGGGGGGGGCAGTGACAGATACGCAGTATTTT
>TRBJ2-1|NA|TRBV5-1|TRBD1
CASSLGDSNEQFF
TGCGCCAGCAGCTTGGGGGACAGCAATGAGCAGTTCTTC
>TRBJ1-5|NA|TRBV19|TRBD1
CASSKRTGDDQPQHF
TGTGCCAGTAGTAAGCGGACAGGAGATGATCAGCCCCAGCATTTT
>TRBJ2-7|NA|TRBV29-1|NA
CSVEGSGPNEQYF
TGCAGCGTTGAAGGGTCCGGGCCCAACGAGCAGTACTTC
>TRBJ2-5|once|TRBV5-6|TRBD2
CASSLADPSTLAEQETQYF
TGTGCCAGCAGCTTGGCCGACCCCTCGACACTAGCGGAGCAAGAGACCCAGTACTTC